Listed below are T cell receptor beta chains from one sample, sequenced in a study of vaccination and CD4 T cells after COVID-19. What these receptors recognize is not known. TCRdb reanalysed the PCR reads using MiXCR and keeps one entry per CDR3 protein. This table has approximately 10,000 distinct CDR3 sequences, 55% to 75% appearing once. Specimen: CD4+ T cells from blood, cultured in vitro. These TCRs come from a human donor who had recovered from COVID-19. Each CDR3 is given with its conserved first and last residue.

V gene	J gene	CDR3 protein
TRBV6-1	TRBJ2-3	CASRKYSIGASTDTQYF
TRBV28	TRBJ2-1	CAIHTLAGVQFF
TRBV19	TRBJ1-2	CASSLRTGAVNYGYTF
TRBV7-9	TRBJ2-5	CASTTSGRVQETQYF
TRBV6-5	TRBJ1-1	CASSYQVNTEAFF
TRBV9	TRBJ2-7	CASSVVPGTGLDAEQYF
TRBV6-1	TRBJ1-2	CASSEAGGSYGYTF
TRBV20-1	TRBJ2-3	CSASKQTDTQYF
TRBV15	TRBJ1-5	CATSSYPNQPQHF
TRBV20-1	TRBJ1-2	CSARVGQGYGYTF
TRBV28	TRBJ1-5	CASSKRRFGPGRQPQHF
TRBV20-1	TRBJ2-1	CSAAPGAGETMEQFF
TRBV20-1	TRBJ2-4	CSARESLAKNIQYF
TRBV6-2/TRBV6-3	TRBJ2-3	CASMKAGVLPDTQYF
TRBV7-9	TRBJ1-2	CASSPQGGNYGYTF
TRBV2	TRBJ1-5	CASKGDGGQPQHF
TRBV11-2	TRBJ2-7	CASSLPGLAGGLRHEQYF
TRBV5-4	TRBJ2-5	CASSLAWAGIQETQYF
TRBV20-1	TRBJ2-3	CSAETGTWNLGSQYF
TRBV7-3	TRBJ1-1	CASRQSRNTEAFF
TRBV6-4	TRBJ1-6	CASTLLINSPLHF
TRBV20-1	TRBJ2-5	CSASSSRTSQYF
TRBV5-5	TRBJ1-5	CASSLGGHQPQHF
TRBV20-1	TRBJ2-2	CSARGPGRDTGELFF